This T cell receptor beta chain was observed in a study of read filtering for tumor transcriptome and immune sequencing. Study as a whole: The cohort had approximately 16 men and 14 women aged roughly 47 to 90, mean about 70 years.

Molecular barcoded adaptors covering alpha/delta and beta/gamma chains were used on approximately 400 ng RNA. TCRdb used MiXCR to reprocess the reads, holding one entry per CDR3 protein. Of about 5,500 distinct CDR3 sequences listed, around 21% are singletons. Within the sample, this clonotype is medium-sized. The antigen is undetermined. V gave up 4 bases and J gave up 2 bases, with 19 bases separating them. The CDR3 is 17 residues long. Germline V lookup: CDR1 MGHRA, CDR2 YSYEKL. Notes on the study in general: This fraction held mixed bone marrow immune cells after CD138-negative sorting. Compared with RNA-seq, IR-seq gave much higher clonotype depth and reliability.

The TCR originated in a donor aged 40 or older with multiple myeloma. The gene calls are TRBV4-1 and TRBJ2-3; no definite D call. The specimen was a population of CD138-negative cells sorted from bone marrow. The CDR3 protein is CASSPMSVIQNTDTQYF. CDR3 DNA: TGCGCCAGCAGCCCCATGAGTGTCATACAGAACACAGATACGCAGTATTTT.